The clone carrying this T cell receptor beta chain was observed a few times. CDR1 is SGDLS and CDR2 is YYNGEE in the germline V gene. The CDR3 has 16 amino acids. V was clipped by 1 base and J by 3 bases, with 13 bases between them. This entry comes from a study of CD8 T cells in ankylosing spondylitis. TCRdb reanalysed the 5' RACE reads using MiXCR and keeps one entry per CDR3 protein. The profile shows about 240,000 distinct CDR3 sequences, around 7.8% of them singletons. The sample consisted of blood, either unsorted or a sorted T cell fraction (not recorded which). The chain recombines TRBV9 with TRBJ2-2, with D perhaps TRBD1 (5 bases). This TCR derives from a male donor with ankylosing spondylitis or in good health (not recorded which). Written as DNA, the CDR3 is TGTGCCAGCAGCGTATTGTTAGGGGCGGACACCGGGGAGCTGTTTTTT. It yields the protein CASSVLLGADTGELFF.